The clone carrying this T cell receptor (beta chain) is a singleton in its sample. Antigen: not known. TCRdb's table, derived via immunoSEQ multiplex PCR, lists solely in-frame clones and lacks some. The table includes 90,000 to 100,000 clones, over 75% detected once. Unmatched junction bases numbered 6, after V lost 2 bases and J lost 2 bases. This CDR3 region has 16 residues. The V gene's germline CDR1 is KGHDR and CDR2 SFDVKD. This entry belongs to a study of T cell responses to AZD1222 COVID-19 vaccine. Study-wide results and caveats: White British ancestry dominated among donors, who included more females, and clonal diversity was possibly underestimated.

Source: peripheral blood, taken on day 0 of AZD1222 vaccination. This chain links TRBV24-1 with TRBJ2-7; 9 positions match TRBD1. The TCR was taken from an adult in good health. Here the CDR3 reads CATSDSGTGSTYEQYF. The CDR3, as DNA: TGTGCCACCAGTGATTCCGGGACAGGGAGTACCTACGAGCAGTACTTC.